These 8 T cell receptor beta chains were all obtained from the same sample, sequenced in a study of blood T cell repertoires in COVID-19 (dated by TCRdb to 2020 to 2022). The method was the immunoSEQ multiplex PCR assay. Sourced from immuneACCESS, this table was stored by TCRdb with only in-frame sequences that have V and J called. A share of the clones is absent; for the studies checked, an unresolved V gene accounts for under half, and the remainder has no known explanation. The sample table shows 150,000 to 200,000 clones, and approximately 90% are seen once. 5% to 6.5% of the sample comes from the top ten. The material sequenced was peripheral blood. These receptors were collected from a man between 35 and 55 years old with active or convalescent COVID-19.

This rearrangement joins TRBV18 to TRBJ2-5; the match to TRBD2 covers 10 bases. V lost 5 bases and J lost 3; bases outside the gene matches: 15. CDR1 and CDR2 (germline): KGHSH, LQKENI. The CDR3 is made up of 18 amino acids. The CDR3 spells CASSDLAGELLQKETQYF. The CDR3, as DNA: TGTGCCAGCTCAGATCTAGCGGGAGAGCTACTCCAAAAAGAGACCCAGTACTTC.

The gene calls are TRBV4-3 and TRBJ2-1; D possibly corresponds to TRBD1 (6 bases). V shed 4 bases and J shed 3 bases, with 10 bases lying between them. Per the germline V gene, CDR1 is LGHNA and CDR2 is YSLEER. The CDR3 runs 14 residues. DNA for the CDR3: TGCGCCAGCAGCCTCCAGACAGGCTACAATGAGCAGTTCTTC. It translates to CASSLQTGYNEQFF.

In DNA form, the CDR3 reads TGCGCCAGCGGAGGGGCATCTGGAAACACCATATATTTT. Translating it yields CASGGASGNTIYF. The gene calls are TRBV10-2 and TRBJ1-3, with D tentatively TRBD1 (5 bases). This CDR3 has 13 residues. V was trimmed by 8 bases and J by 1 base, leaving 9 bases between them. Germline V CDR1 and CDR2: WSHSY, SAAADI.

The V and J genes are TRBV28 and TRBJ1-1, with D uncertain. Per the germline V gene, CDR1 is MDHEN and CDR2 is SYDVKM. The CDR3 loop spans 13 amino acids. V lost 6 bases, J lost 1 base, and 9 bases lay in between. CDR3 nucleotide sequence: TGTGCCAGCAGGATAGTACCGAACACTGAAGCTTTCTTT. It is translated as CASRIVPNTEAFF.

The genes are TRBV7-2 and TRBJ1-2, with 7 positions matching TRBD1. This CDR3 region has 16 residues. The germline V gene has CDR1 SGHTA and CDR2 FQGNSA. J gave up 2 bases and V 5 bases, and 11 bases lay outside the gene matches. In DNA form, the CDR3 reads TGTGCCAGCAGCAGCAACTCCGGGACAGTAAACTATGGCTACACCTTC. This codes for CASSSNSGTVNYGYTF.

This chain joins TRBV5-4 and TRBJ2-3; TRBD1 matches 7 bases. The CDR3 runs 14 residues. The germline V gene encodes CDR1 SGHNT and CDR2 YYREEE (reference sequence). J was trimmed by 7 bases and V by 0 bases; bases with no gene match: 5. The CDR3 loop reads CASSLEGARNTQYF. For the CDR3, the DNA is TGTGCCAGCAGCTTGGAGGGGGCGCGGAATACGCAGTATTTT.

This chain uses TRBV24-1 with TRBJ1-4; 9 nucleotides line up with TRBD1. After removal of 3 bases from V and 7 bases from J, the junction contained 14 bases not matched to a gene. The CDR3 loop spans 18 amino acids. Germline lookup yields CDR1 KGHDR and CDR2 SFDVKD. As DNA, the CDR3 is TGTGCCACCAGTGATCGACCGGGACAGGGTCTAGTCGGTGAAAAACTGTTTTTT. This gives the protein CATSDRPGQGLVGEKLFF.

V gene TRBV7-2 combines with J gene TRBJ1-2; D gene ambiguous. Trimming took 5 bases from V and 8 from J, leaving 15 bases between them. The CDR3 runs 13 residues. The germline V gene encodes CDR1 SGHTA and CDR2 FQGNSA. This CDR3 is CASSDGLRVGYTF. The CDR3, as DNA: TGTGCCAGCAGCGACGGCCTGAGGGTCGGCTACACCTTC.